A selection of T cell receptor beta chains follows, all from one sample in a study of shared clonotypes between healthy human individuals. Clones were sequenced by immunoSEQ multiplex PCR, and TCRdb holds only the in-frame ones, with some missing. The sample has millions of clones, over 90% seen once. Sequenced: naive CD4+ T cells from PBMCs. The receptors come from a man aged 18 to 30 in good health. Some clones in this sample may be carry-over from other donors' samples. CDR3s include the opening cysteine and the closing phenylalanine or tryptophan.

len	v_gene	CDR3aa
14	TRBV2	CATAPETGVGGYTF
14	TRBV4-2	CASSQGTGDQPQHF
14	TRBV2	CASRQDRGYYEQYF
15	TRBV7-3	CASSPRTQTANTIYF
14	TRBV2	CASRVADLYNEQFF
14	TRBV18	CASSPQREAGELFF
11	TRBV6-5	CASSHAGWAFF
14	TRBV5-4	CASSHEGLNTEAFF
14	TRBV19	CASSIGIRRNTIYF
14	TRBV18	CASSPFGQNNEQFF
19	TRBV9	CASSPRPGLAGGPADTQYF
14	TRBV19	CASYSGRDTGELFF
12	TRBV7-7	CAPHYSNQPQHF
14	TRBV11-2	CASSTFDFTDTQYF
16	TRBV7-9	CASSLGLAGGGGELFF
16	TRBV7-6	CASSLSSGTSTDTQYF
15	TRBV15	CATFSGRTSTDTQYF
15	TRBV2	CASRDGTTDTGELFF
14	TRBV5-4	CASSWGPTEDTQYF
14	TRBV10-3	CAIRGGQITDTQYF
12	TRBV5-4	CASSFPGDEQYF
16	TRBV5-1	CASSGILAGVLDEQYF
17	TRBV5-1	CASSTLDATRSGQPQHF
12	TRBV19	CASSIGRETQYF
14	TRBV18	CASSPGTEFYEQYF
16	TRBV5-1	CASSTGLAGDGETQYF
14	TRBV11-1	CASSRAGNNEKLFF
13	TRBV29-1	CSVSGEVNYGYTF
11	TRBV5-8	CASRTRETQYF
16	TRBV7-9	CASSLAWAGGNEKLFF
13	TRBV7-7	CASSRRAKDTQYF
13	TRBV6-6	CASSSPGVTEAFF
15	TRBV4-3	CASSQSPSLSYEQYF
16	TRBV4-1	CASSQPTSGGSQPQHF
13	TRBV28	CASSLGGHYEQYF
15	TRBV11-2	CASSPSGRVGNEQFF
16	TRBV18	CASSPGLAGVFDEQFF
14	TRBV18	CASSSFLSHYGYTF
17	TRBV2	CASSPSGLYRLYNEQFF
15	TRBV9	CASSGSSPLSETQYF
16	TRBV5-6	CASSLLGQAFTDTQYF
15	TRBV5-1	CASSRSGVLTYEQYF
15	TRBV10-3	CAISEGLGGYNEQFF
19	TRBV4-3	CASSQRSAGTGGSPGELFF
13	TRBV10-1	CASQGGGTDTQYF
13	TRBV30	CATSAGVGNTIYF
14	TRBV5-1	CASSLAVAYNEQFF
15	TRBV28	CASSSQVSGANVLTF
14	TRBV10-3	CAISESLRGSIQYF
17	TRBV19	CASSPRLAGGGTDTQYF